This T cell receptor beta chain was sequenced during a study of T-cell memory formation after mild COVID-19. Whole-study results and caveats: CD4/CD8 balance characterized clones contracting day 15 to 85, and CD4+ skew characterized later expanders.

TCRdb reanalysed the 5' RACE reads using MiXCR and keeps one entry per CDR3 protein. This sample carries approximately 260,000 distinct CDR3 sequences, approximately 16% of them seen once, and the ten largest clones take 3.5%. Comments on this clonotype: Its antigen is unidentified.

With 3 bases removed from V and 4 bases from J, the gap between germline ends came to 11 bases. Germline CDR1 is SGHTA and CDR2 is FQGNSA. The CDR3 is 14 residues long. What was sequenced was PBMCs or a T cell subset sorted from them (not recorded which). The source of this sequence is a man aged 18 to 30 who had mild COVID-19 (a few samples of this study predate the infection). Cell type and time point are not known. The chain uses TRBV7-2 and TRBJ2-3, with D possibly matching TRBD2 (6 bases). The CDR3: CASSFNGGPDTQYF. The DNA of the CDR3 is TGTGCCAGCAGCTTCAACGGGGGTCCAGATACGCAGTATTTT.